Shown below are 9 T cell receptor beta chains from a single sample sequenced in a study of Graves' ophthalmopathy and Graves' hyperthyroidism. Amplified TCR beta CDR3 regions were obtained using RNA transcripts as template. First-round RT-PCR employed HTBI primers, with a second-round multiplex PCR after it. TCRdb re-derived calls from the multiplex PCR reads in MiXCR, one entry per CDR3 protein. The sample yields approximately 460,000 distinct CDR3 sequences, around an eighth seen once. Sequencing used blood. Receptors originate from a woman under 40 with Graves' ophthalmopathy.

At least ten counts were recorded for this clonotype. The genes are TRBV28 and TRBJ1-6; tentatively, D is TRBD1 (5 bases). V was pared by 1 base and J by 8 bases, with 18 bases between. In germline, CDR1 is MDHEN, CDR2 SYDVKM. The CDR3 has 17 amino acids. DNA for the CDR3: TGTGCCAGCAGTTTATTCTGGAGCCGGGACCCCCATTCACCCCTCCACTTT. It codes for CASSLFWSRDPHSPLHF.

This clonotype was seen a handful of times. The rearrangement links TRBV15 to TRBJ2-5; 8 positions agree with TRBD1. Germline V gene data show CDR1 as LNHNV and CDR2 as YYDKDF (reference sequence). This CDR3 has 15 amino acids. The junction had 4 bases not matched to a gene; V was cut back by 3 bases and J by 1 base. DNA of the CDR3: TGTGCCACCAGCAGGGCTGGGACAGGCCAAGAGACCCAGTACTTC. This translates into CATSRAGTGQETQYF.

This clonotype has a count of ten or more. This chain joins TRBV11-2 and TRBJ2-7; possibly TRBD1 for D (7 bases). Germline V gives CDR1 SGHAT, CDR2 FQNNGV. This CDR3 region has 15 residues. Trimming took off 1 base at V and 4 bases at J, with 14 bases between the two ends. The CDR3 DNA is TGTGCCAGCAGCTTAGGGTTGTCAGGGGGGTACGAGCAGTACTTC. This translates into CASSLGLSGGYEQYF.

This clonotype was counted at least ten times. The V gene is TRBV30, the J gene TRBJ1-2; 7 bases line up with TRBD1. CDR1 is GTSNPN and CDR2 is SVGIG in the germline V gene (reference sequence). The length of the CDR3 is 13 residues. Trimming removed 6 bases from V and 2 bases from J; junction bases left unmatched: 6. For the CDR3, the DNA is TGTGCCTGCAAAACAGGGGAAAACTATGGCTACACCTTC. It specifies CACKTGENYGYTF.

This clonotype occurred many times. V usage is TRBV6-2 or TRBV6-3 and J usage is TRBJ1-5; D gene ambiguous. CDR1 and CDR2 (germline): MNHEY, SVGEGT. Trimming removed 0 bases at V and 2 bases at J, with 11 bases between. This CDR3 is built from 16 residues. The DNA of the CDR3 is TGTGCCAGCAGTTACTCGAGAAGGGATGGCAATCAGCCCCAGCATTTT. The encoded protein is CASSYSRRDGNQPQHF.

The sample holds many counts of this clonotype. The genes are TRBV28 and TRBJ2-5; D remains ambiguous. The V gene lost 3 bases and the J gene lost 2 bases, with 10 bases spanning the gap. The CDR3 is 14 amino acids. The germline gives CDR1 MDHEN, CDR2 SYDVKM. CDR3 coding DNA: TGTGCCAGCAGTTTTCGGGCTAGACAAGAGACCCAGTACTTC. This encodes CASSFRARQETQYF. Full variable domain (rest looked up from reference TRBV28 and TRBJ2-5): DVKVTQSSRYLVKRTGEKVFLECVQDMDHENMFWYRQDPGLGLRLIYFSYDVKMKEKGDIPEGYSVSREKKERFSLILESASTNQTSMYLCASSFRARQETQYFGPGTRLLVL.

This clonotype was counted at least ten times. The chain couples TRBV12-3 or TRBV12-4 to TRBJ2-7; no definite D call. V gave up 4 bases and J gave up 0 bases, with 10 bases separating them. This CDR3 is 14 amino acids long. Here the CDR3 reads CASSSLPSSYEQYF. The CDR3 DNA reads TGTGCCAGCAGTTCGCTACCTTCCTCCTACGAGCAGTACTTC.

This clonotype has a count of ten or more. CDR3 sequence: CAWSVSGTSGNTIYF. CDR3 DNA sequence: TGTGCCTGGAGTGTATCGGGAACCTCTGGAAACACCATATATTTT. V is TRBV30 and J is TRBJ1-3; D gene unclear. Deletions cut 0 bases from V and 0 bases from J, with 9 bases between. The germline gives CDR1 GTSNPN, CDR2 SVGIG (reference sequence). This CDR3 region has 15 residues. The complete variable domain, with remaining parts taken from reference TRBV30 and TRBJ1-3, reads SQTIHQWPATLVQPVGSPLSLECTVEGTSNPNLYWYRQAAGRGLQLLFYSVGIGQISSEVPQNLSASRPQDRQFILSSKKLLLSDSGFYLCAWSVSGTSGNTIYFGEGSWLTVV.

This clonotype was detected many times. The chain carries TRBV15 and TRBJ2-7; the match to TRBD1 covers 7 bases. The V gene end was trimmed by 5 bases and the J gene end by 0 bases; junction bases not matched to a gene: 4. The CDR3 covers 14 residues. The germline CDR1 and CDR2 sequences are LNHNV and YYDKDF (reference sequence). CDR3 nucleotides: TGTGCCACCAGCCGGACAGGTTACTCCTACGAGCAGTACTTC. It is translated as CATSRTGYSYEQYF.